This T cell receptor (beta chain) derives from a study of CD8 T cell repertoires and HIV-1 epitope variants. The wider study: Tested: three Gag epitope families, Nef HW9 and YT9. An uncultured baseline aliquot held 1M T cells.

As for this clone: Its antigen is unknown.

Study observations and caveats: Most of the nine antigen-specific clonotypes appeared cross-reactive to autologous or escape variants.

The CDR3 is 15 amino acids. The germline V gene has CDR1 MDHEN and CDR2 SYDVKM. With V trimmed by 3 bases and J by 7 bases, 9 bases remained unmatched. TCR beta CDR3 was sequenced at survey depth on immunoSEQ. Data came from immunoSEQ multiplex PCR; TCRdb stores just in-frame clones and leaves some out. The table lists approximately 4,900 clones, around two thirds of them singletons, with about 46% in the top ten. This chain connects TRBV28 to TRBJ2-1, with 7 bases aligning to TRBD2. Sequences were obtained from cultured CD8+ T cells derived from PBMCs. The clonotype comes from a male donor with HIV. Written as DNA, the CDR3 is TGTGCCAGCAGTTTGGGCGGGAGCTTCCTTAATGAGCAGTTCTTC. Translating gives CASSLGGSFLNEQFF.